This TCR beta chain was identified in a study of cytomegalovirus exposure and HLA in healthy donors. Findings of the study overall: Most of the CMV-associated TCR beta chains (in a later analysis) appeared to be HLA-restricted.

This clone came up a few times. Its antigen is still unknown. Germline CDR1 reads ENHRY; CDR2 reads SYGVKD. This CDR3 contains 13 residues. V lost 4 bases, J lost 2 bases, and 7 bases lay in between. PCR amplification relied on 60 Vbeta primers (plus 13 Jbeta primers). As processed by the authors: A later analysis tallied tens of millions of unique TCR beta chains, some 10 million of them shared. Some clones are missing from TCRdb's copy, which holds only in-frame ones; the method was immunoSEQ multiplex PCR. V, J and clone size were drawn from that table, and D and trimming were deduced from the DNA. Found here are about 160,000 clones, roughly three quarters of them singletons; the top ten hold about 9.9%.

Input material: PBMCs. The chain has TRBV10-3 and TRBJ2-3; D may be TRBD2 (6 bases). The source of this sequence is a man younger than 35 in good health and CMV-seropositive. CDR3 DNA: TGTGCCATCAGTGGCGGGGTCACAGATACGCAGTATTTT. Translating gives CAISGGVTDTQYF.